This T cell receptor beta chain was recovered during a study of blood T cells in healthy people across ages. Per-sample yields of isolated PBMCs were at least 7 million. The use of a sample-barcoded 5' primer and a J-beta primer mix characterized a second PCR of 7 to 11 cycles. TCRdb reanalysed the 5' RACE reads using MiXCR and keeps one entry per CDR3 protein. The data show around 750,000 distinct CDR3 sequences, with roughly 50% seen just once and roughly 37% held by the top ten. Trimming removed 4 bases at V and 2 bases at J, with 23 bases between. The CDR3 is 18 residues long. The germline gives CDR1 MNHEY, CDR2 SVGAGI.

Sequencing was done on a sample of blood. This TCR came from an elderly man in good health. The chain carries TRBV6-5 and TRBJ2-5; a possible D gene is TRBD1 (5 bases). Here the CDR3 DNA reads TGTGCCAGCAGTTTGGTCTGGCCAGGGTCGAACCGTCAAGAGACCCAGTACTTC. Residues: CASSLVWPGSNRQETQYF.